This TCR beta chain was captured by sequencing in a study of OX40 agonist ivuxolimab in advanced cancers. In the study overall: Administration of intravenous ivuxolimab to patients occurred every 2 weeks at 0.01 to 10 mg/kg. Dose-escalation subjects each had hepatocellular carcinoma, melanoma, renal cell or head and neck cancer. Approximately 40% of patients had received prior checkpoint inhibitor therapy. Study-wide points: The study observed clonal expansion of CD4+ and CD8+ blood T cells by week 6 at 0.1 to 3.0 mg/kg.

TCRdb keeps only in-frame clones here, not all; method: immunoSEQ multiplex PCR. The sample includes about 83,000 clones, 70% to 85% of them seen just once. In its sample, this clone was seen many times. What it binds is unknown. This material consisted of CD4+ or CD8+ T cells sorted from blood, taken in a trial of the OX40 agonist ivuxolimab. The origin of this receptor is an adult with an advanced solid tumor such as melanoma, head and neck, liver or kidney cancer.

The CDR3 DNA reads TGTGCCAGCAGCTTAGTGGCAGGGGAGCAGTACTTC. Its translation: CASSLVAGEQYF. The rearrangement uses TRBV7-8 and TRBJ2-7; tentatively, D is TRBD1 (5 bases). This CDR3 contains 12 residues. Germline values: CDR1 SGHVS, CDR2 FQNEAQ. V lost 1 base and J 7 bases, leaving 8 bases between the germline ends.